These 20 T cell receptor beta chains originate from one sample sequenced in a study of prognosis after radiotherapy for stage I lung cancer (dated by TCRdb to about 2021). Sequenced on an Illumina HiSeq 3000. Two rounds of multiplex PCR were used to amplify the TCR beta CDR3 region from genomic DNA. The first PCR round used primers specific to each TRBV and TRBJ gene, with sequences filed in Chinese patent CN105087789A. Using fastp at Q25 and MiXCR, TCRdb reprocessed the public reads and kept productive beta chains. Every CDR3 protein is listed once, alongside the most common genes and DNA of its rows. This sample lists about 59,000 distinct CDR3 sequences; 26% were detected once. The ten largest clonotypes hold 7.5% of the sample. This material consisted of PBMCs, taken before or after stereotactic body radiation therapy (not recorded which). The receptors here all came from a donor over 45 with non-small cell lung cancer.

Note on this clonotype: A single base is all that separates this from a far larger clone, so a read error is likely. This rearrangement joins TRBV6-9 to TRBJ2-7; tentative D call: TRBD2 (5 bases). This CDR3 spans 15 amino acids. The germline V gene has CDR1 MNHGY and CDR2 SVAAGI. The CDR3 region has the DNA TGTGCCAGCAGTTACTCTGCCGGTTCCGACTACGAGAAGTACTTC. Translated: CASSYSAGSDYEKYF.

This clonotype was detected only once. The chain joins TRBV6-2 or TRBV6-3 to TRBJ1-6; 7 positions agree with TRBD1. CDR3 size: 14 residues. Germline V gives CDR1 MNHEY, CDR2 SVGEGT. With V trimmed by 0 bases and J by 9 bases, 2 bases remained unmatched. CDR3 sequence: CASSYSRQGSPLHF. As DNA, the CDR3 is TGTGCCAGCAGTTACTCGCGACAGGGTTCACCCCTCCACTTT.

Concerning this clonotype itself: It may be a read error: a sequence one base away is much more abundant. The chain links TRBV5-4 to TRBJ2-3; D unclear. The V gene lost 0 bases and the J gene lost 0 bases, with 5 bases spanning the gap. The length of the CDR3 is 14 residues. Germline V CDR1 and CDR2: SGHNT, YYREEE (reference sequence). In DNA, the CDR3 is TGTGCCAGCAGCTTGGTGGACAGCACAGATACGCAGTATTTT. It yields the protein CASSLVDSTDTQYF.

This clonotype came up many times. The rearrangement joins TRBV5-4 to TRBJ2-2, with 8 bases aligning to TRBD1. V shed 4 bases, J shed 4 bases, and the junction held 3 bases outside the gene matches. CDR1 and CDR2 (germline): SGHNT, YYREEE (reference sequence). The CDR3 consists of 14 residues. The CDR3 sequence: CASSRDRSTGELFF. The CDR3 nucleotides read TGTGCCAGCAGCCGGGACAGGTCCACCGGGGAGCTGTTTTTT. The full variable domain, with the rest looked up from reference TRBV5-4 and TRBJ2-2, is ETGVTQSPTHLIKTRGQQVTLRCSSQSGHNTVSWYQQALGQGPQFIFQYYREEENGRGNFPPRFSGLQFPNYSSELNVNALELDDSALYLCASSRDRSTGELFFGEGSRLTVL.

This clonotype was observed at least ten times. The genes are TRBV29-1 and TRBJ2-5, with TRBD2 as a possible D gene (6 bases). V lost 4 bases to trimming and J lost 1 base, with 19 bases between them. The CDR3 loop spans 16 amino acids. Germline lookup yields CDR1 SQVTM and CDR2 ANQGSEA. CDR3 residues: CSVATSRTPVQETQYF. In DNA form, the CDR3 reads TGCAGCGTTGCAACTAGCCGAACACCCGTCCAAGAGACCCAGTACTTC.

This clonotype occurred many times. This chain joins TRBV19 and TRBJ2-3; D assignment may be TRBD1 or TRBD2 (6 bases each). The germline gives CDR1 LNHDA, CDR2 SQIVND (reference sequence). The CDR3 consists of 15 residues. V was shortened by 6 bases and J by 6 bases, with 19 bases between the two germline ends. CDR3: CASSTEGGPRDTQYF. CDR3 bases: TGTGCCAGTAGCACGGAAGGGGGGCCTAGGGATACGCAGTATTTT.

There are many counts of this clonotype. This CDR3 is CSVTSTNYGYTF. In DNA form, the CDR3 reads TGCAGCGTAACATCGACCAACTATGGCTACACCTTC. The V call is TRBV29-1, the J call TRBJ1-2; D not certain. Trimming stripped 6 bases from V and 2 bases from J, with 10 bases between. Germline lookup yields CDR1 SQVTM and CDR2 ANQGSEA. There are 12 residues in the CDR3.

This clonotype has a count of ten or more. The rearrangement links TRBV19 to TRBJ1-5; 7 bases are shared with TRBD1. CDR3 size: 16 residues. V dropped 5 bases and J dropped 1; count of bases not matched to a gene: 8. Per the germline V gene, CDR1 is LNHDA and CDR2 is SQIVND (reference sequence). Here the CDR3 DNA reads TGTGCCAGTAGTCCTCAAGACAGGGTGAGCAATCAGCCCCAGCATTTT. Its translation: CASSPQDRVSNQPQHF.

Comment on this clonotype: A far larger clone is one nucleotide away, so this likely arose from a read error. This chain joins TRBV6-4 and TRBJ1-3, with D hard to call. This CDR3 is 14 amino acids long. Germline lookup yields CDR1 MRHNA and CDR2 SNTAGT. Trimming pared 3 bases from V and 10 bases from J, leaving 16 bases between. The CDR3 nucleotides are TGTGCCAGCAGTGAAAGAGAGTTTAGGAAAACCATATATTTT. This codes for CASSEREFRKTIYF.

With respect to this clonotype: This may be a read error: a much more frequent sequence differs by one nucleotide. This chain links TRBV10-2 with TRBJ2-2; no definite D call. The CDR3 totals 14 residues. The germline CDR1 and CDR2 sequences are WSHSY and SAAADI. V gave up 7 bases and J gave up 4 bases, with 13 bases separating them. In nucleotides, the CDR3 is TGCGCCAGCATGGCGGTAGTCACCACCGGGGAGCTGTTTTTT. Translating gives CASMAVVTTGELFF.

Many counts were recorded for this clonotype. The CDR3 DNA reads TGCAGTGCCACTCGGGGCAGGGATGGCTACACCTTC. As protein: CSATRGRDGYTF. The rearrangement links TRBV20-1 to TRBJ1-2, with a tentative D call TRBD1 (5 bases). Germline loops: CDR1 DFQATT, CDR2 SNEGSKA (reference sequence). This CDR3 has 12 amino acids. Trimming shortened V by 6 bases and J by 6 bases, and 14 bases separated the two germline ends.

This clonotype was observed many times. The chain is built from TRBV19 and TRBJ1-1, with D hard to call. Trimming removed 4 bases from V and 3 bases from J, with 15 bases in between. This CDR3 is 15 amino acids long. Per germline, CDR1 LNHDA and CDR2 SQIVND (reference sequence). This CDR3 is CASSKGGLGDTEAFF. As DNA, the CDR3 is TGTGCCAGTAGTAAAGGTGGACTCGGGGACACTGAAGCTTTCTTT. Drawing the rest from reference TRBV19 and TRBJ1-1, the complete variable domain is DGGITQSPKYLFRKEGQNVTLSCEQNLNHDAMYWYRQDPGQGLRLIYYSQIVNDFQKGDIAEGYSVSREKKESFPLTVTSAQKNPTAFYLCASSKGGLGDTEAFFGQGTRLTVV.

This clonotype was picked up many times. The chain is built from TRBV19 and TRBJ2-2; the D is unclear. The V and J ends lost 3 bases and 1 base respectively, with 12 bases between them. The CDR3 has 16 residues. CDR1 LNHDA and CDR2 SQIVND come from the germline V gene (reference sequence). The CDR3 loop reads CASSIRRAENTGELFF. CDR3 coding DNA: TGTGCCAGTAGTATCCGACGGGCAGAGAACACCGGGGAGCTGTTTTTT.

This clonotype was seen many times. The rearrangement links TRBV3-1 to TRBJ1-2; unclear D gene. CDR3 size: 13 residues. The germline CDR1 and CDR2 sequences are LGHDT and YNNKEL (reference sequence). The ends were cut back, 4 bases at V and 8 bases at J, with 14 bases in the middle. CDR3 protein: CASSPRTSGGYTF. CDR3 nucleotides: TGTGCCAGCAGCCCCAGGACGTCTGGGGGCTACACCTTC.

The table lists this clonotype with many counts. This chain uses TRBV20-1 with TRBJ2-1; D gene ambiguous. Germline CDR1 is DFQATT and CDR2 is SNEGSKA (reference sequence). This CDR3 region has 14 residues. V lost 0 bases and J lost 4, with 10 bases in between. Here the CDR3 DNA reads TGCAGTGCTAGAGAGATTCGGTTATACAATGAGCAGTTCTTC. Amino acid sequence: CSAREIRLYNEQFF.

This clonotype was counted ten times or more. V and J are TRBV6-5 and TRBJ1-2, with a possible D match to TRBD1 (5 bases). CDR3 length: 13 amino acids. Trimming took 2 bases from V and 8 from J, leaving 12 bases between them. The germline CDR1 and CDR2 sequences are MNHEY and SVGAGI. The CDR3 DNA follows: TGTGCCAGCAGTTACGATGGGGCCGACGGCTACACCTTC. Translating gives CASSYDGADGYTF.

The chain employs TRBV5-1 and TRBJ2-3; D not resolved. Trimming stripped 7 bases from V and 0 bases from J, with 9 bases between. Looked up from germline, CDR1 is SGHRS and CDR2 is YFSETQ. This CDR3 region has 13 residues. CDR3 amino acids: CASSDSSTDTQYF. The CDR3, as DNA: TGCGCCAGCTCCGATTCTAGCACAGATACGCAGTATTTT.

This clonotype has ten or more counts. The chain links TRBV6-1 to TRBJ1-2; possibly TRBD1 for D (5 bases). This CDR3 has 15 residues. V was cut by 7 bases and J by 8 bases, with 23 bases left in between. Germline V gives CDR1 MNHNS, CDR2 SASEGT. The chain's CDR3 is CASTNRPGDWGGYTF. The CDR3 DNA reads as TGTGCCAGCACCAATAGACCGGGGGACTGGGGGGGCTACACCTTC.

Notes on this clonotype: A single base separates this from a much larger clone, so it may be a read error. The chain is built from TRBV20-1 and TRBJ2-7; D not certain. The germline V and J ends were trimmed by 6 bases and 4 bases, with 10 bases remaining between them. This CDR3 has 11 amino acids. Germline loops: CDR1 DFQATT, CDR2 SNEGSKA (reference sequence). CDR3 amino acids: CSADVQYEQYF. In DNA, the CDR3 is TGCAGTGCCGACGTACAATACGAGCAGTACTTC.

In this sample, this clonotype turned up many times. CDR3: CASSYMSGGQPQHF. The CDR3 nucleotides read TGTGCCAGCAGTTACATGTCAGGGGGCCAGCCCCAGCATTTT. V usage is TRBV6-2 or TRBV6-3 and J usage is TRBJ1-5, with 8 bases that match TRBD1. After removal of 2 bases from V and 7 bases from J, the junction contained 4 bases not matched to a gene. The germline V gene has CDR1 MNHEY and CDR2 SVGEGT. CDR3 length equals 14 residues.